Each of the 24 T cell receptor beta chains below was sequenced from the same sample in a study of cytomegalovirus exposure and HLA in healthy donors. The repertoire was sequenced with immunoSEQ multiplex PCR; TCRdb's copy has only in-frame clones and lacks some. The sample carries hundreds of thousands of clones, approximately 84% recorded once. Sequenced input: PBMCs. These receptors were taken from a woman younger than 45 in good health and CMV-seropositive.

V usage is TRBV14 and J usage is TRBJ2-1, with D possibly being TRBD2 (5 bases). This CDR3 comprises 16 residues. Germline-derived CDR1 and CDR2 are SGHDN and FVKESK. Between the trimmed V and J ends, which lost 0 bases and 10 bases, there was a span of 19 bases. DNA of the CDR3: TGTGCCAGCAGCCAAGATCATCCTAGAGGGATACCGGAGCAGTTCTTC. This encodes CASSQDHPRGIPEQFF.

The chain combines TRBV27 with TRBJ2-1; 10 positions match TRBD2. Germline V lookup: CDR1 MNHEY, CDR2 SMNVEV (reference sequence). This CDR3 is 17 amino acids long. The J segment lost 7 bases and the V segment lost 5 bases, leaving 14 bases of the junction unmatched. The CDR3 loop is CASSKIRGLAGDNEQFF. The CDR3 coding sequence is TGTGCCAGCAGTAAAATTCGGGGGCTAGCGGGAGATAATGAGCAGTTCTTC.

The chain links TRBV6-5 to TRBJ2-3; TRBD1 matches 10 bases. The CDR3 extends over 15 amino acids. Germline V CDR1 and CDR2: MNHEY, SVGAGI. V dropped 8 bases and J dropped 2; count of bases not matched to a gene: 7. The CDR3 nucleotides read TGTGCCAGCCGATGGACAGGGGGACCCACAGATACGCAGTATTTT. Encoded protein: CASRWTGGPTDTQYF.

This sequence joins TRBV11-1 and TRBJ2-5, with D possibly TRBD2 on 5 matching bases. Trimming stripped 6 bases from V and 4 bases from J, with 12 bases between. The CDR3 runs to 13 residues. Germline loops: CDR1 SGHAT, CDR2 FQDESV (reference sequence). The CDR3 spells CASRQRERETQYF. CDR3 coding DNA: TGTGCCAGCAGACAAAGGGAGAGAGAGACCCAGTACTTC.

The rearrangement joins TRBV18 to TRBJ2-7; TRBD1 agrees at 10 bases. The germline CDR1 and CDR2 sequences are KGHSH and LQKENI. V lost 2 bases to trimming and J lost 5 bases; unmatched junction nucleotides: 3. This CDR3 contains 14 residues. CDR3 nucleotide sequence: TGTGCCAGCTCACCAGGACAGGGGGGCCACGAGCAGTACTTC. The encoded protein is CASSPGQGGHEQYF.

The rearrangement uses TRBV6-1 and TRBJ1-4, with D unresolved. Germline values: CDR1 MNHNS, CDR2 SASEGT. V lost 7 bases and J 8 bases, leaving 8 bases between the germline ends. The CDR3 is 11 residues long. CDR3 loop: CASIEQEKLFF. The CDR3 DNA reads TGTGCCAGCATCGAACAGGAAAAACTGTTTTTT.

The chain couples TRBV5-6 to TRBJ1-5, with TRBD1 matching 11 bases. Germline CDR1 SGHDT, CDR2 YYEEEE. The CDR3 runs to 17 residues. V shed 3 bases, J shed 2 bases, and the junction held 7 bases outside the gene matches. The CDR3 spells CASSSGQGAWGNQPQHF. The CDR3 bases are TGTGCCAGCAGCTCCGGACAGGGGGCTTGGGGCAATCAGCCCCAGCATTTT.

The chain employs TRBV19 and TRBJ2-7; tentative D call: TRBD1 (6 bases). Germline lookup yields CDR1 LNHDA and CDR2 SQIVND (reference sequence). V dropped 4 bases and J dropped 6 bases, with 19 bases sitting between them. The CDR3 consists of 15 residues. CDR3: CASSTLQGILSEQYF. CDR3 DNA: TGTGCCAGTAGTACGCTGCAGGGGATCCTCTCCGAGCAGTACTTC.

CDR3 sequence: CASSPLSREYTLITGELFF. The CDR3, as DNA: TGTGCCAGCTCACCACTATCCCGGGAATATACGTTGATCACCGGGGAGCTGTTTTTT. This chain connects TRBV18 to TRBJ2-2; a possible D gene is TRBD2 (5 bases). V dropped 1 base and J dropped 4 bases, with 22 bases sitting between them. From germline, CDR1 is KGHSH and CDR2 LQKENI. The CDR3 has 19 amino acids.

The chain uses TRBV19 and TRBJ2-7; the match to TRBD2 covers 8 bases. Unmatched junction bases numbered 10, after V lost 6 bases and J lost 3 bases. This CDR3 comprises 15 residues. Germline V lookup: CDR1 LNHDA, CDR2 SQIVND (reference sequence). The DNA of the CDR3 is TGTGCCAGTAGCCCAACCTACGGGGGGGTCTACGAGCAGTACTTC. Its translation: CASSPTYGGVYEQYF. Combining the CDR3 with reference TRBV19 and TRBJ2-7 gives the whole variable domain DGGITQSPKYLFRKEGQNVTLSCEQNLNHDAMYWYRQDPGQGLRLIYYSQIVNDFQKGDIAEGYSVSREKKESFPLTVTSAQKNPTAFYLCASSPTYGGVYEQYFGPGTRLTVT.

The rearrangement links TRBV5-1 to TRBJ2-2; 10 nucleotides agree with TRBD2. Germline V gene lookup returns CDR1 SGHRS and CDR2 YFSETQ. The CDR3 loop spans 15 amino acids. The V segment lost 4 bases and the J segment 5 bases; nucleotides outside the gene matches: 5. CDR3 nucleotide sequence: TGCGCCAGCAGCGAGGGGGGACTAGCGACCGGGGAGCTGTTTTTT. Translated, it gives CASSEGGLATGELFF.

This clone appeared many times. Distinct nucleotide sequences in the sample also encode this CDR3. The V and J genes are TRBV27 and TRBJ1-1, with a possible D match to TRBD1 (5 bases). Germline V CDR1 and CDR2: MNHEY, SMNVEV (reference sequence). CDR3 length: 15 amino acids. Trimming pared 1 base from V and 0 bases from J, leaving 9 bases between. Here the CDR3 reads CASSLWGRLNTEAFF. DNA for the CDR3: TGTGCCAGCAGTTTATGGGGCCGCCTGAACACTGAAGCTTTCTTT.

The chain couples TRBV4-1 to TRBJ1-4; D call uncertain. The V and J ends lost 0 bases and 3 bases respectively, with 8 bases between them. Germline V CDR1 and CDR2: MGHRA, YSYEKL. The CDR3 spans 15 residues. The CDR3 DNA reads as TGCGCCAGCAGCCAAGAAGGCAGGTCTAATGAAAAACTGTTTTTT. It yields the protein CASSQEGRSNEKLFF.

The gene calls are TRBV15 and TRBJ2-7; 9 nucleotides line up with TRBD2. V trimming: 1 base; J trimming: 1 base; junction bases outside the gene matches: 5. The CDR3 spans 16 residues. Germline CDR1 LNHNV, CDR2 YYDKDF (reference sequence). The CDR3 region is CATSRGREGRSYEQYF. For the CDR3, the DNA is TGTGCCACCAGCAGAGGGCGGGAGGGCCGATCCTACGAGCAGTACTTC.

Only a few counts were recorded for this clone. The V gene is TRBV5-6, the J gene TRBJ1-2; D is unresolved. Trimming cost V 2 bases and J 0 bases, with 5 bases left between them. The CDR3 extends over 13 amino acids. In germline, CDR1 is SGHDT, CDR2 YYEEEE. CDR3 region: CASSLNTNYGYTF. The CDR3 DNA sequence: TGTGCCAGCAGCTTAAATACTAACTATGGCTACACCTTC.

The chain is built from TRBV11-2 and TRBJ2-7; 11 bases agree with TRBD2. V dropped 7 bases and J dropped 0; count of bases not matched to a gene: 2. The CDR3 totals 14 residues. Looked up from germline, CDR1 is SGHAT and CDR2 is FQNNGV. The chain's CDR3 is CASTTSGSSYEQYF. CDR3 DNA sequence: TGTGCCAGCACAACTAGCGGGAGCTCCTACGAGCAGTACTTC. The full variable domain, in which reference TRBV11-2 and TRBJ2-7 provide the parts outside the CDR3, is EAGVAQSPRYKIIEKRQSVAFWCNPISGHATLYWYQQILGQGPKLLIQFQNNGVVDDSQLPKDRFSAERLKGVDSTLKIQPAKLEDSAVYLCASTTSGSSYEQYFGPGTRLTVT.

V gene TRBV6-1 combines with J gene TRBJ2-7; D is uncertain. This CDR3 region has 13 residues. CDR1 and CDR2 (germline): MNHNS, SASEGT. V was cut by 4 bases and J by 4 bases, with 11 bases left in between. The CDR3 is CASSAFGAYEQYF. For the CDR3, the DNA is TGTGCCAGCAGTGCTTTCGGAGCGTACGAGCAGTACTTC.

The CDR3 loop is CASSLETQYF. DNA of the CDR3: TGTGCCAGCAGTCTGGAGACCCAGTACTTC. The chain links TRBV2 to TRBJ2-5, with no clear D. With 5 bases removed from V and 5 bases from J, the gap between germline ends came to 3 bases. Germline loops: CDR1 SNHLY, CDR2 FYNNEI. CDR3 size: 10 residues.

The rearrangement uses TRBV7-2 and TRBJ1-2, with 11 bases that match TRBD1. The CDR3 covers 15 residues. The junction had 6 bases not matched to a gene; V was cut back by 5 bases and J by 4 bases. Germline-derived CDR1 and CDR2 are SGHTA and FQGNSA. Here the CDR3 reads CASSRSGQGGYGYTF. The DNA of the CDR3 is TGTGCCAGCAGCAGATCGGGACAGGGGGGCTATGGCTACACCTTC.

The chain has TRBV7-8 and TRBJ2-7; D is possibly TRBD1 (5 bases). Per the germline V gene, CDR1 is SGHVS and CDR2 is FQNEAQ. V was clipped by 7 bases and J by 1 base, with 14 bases between them. The CDR3 is 14 amino acids. The CDR3 coding sequence is TGTGCCAGCAACCTAAAGGGGCAGTCCTACGAGCAGTACTTC. This sequence encodes CASNLKGQSYEQYF. The complete variable domain, with remaining parts taken from reference TRBV7-8 and TRBJ2-7, reads GAGVSQSPRYKVAKRGQDVALRCDPISGHVSLFWYQQALGQGPEFLTYFQNEAQLDKSGLPSDRFFAERPEGSVSTLKIQRTQQEDSAVYLCASNLKGQSYEQYFGPGTRLTVT.

The chain is built from TRBV11-3 and TRBJ2-5, with 7 nucleotides matching TRBD1. The junction had 4 bases not matched to a gene; V was cut back by 5 bases and J by 1 base. CDR3 length: 14 residues. Germline V lookup: CDR1 SGHNT, CDR2 YENEEA. The DNA of the CDR3 is TGTGCCAGCAGCCCAGGACAGGCCCAAGAGACCCAGTACTTC. Amino acids: CASSPGQAQETQYF.

The gene calls are TRBV23-1 and TRBJ1-2, with TRBD1 matching 10 bases. TRBV23-1 is classed as an ORF, of uncertain function. The CDR3 runs to 17 residues. The V and J ends lost 1 base and 4 bases, in that order; junction bases with no gene match: 9. CDR3 DNA sequence: TGCGCCAGCAGTCAATTATGTGTGACAGGGGGCCTCTATGGCTACACCTTC. Translation: CASSQLCVTGGLYGYTF.

This clone appeared a single time. The gene calls are TRBV7-2 and TRBJ1-5; D is ambiguous. V was cut by 4 bases and J by 0 bases, with 13 bases left in between. In germline, CDR1 is SGHTA, CDR2 FQGNSA. This CDR3 region has 16 residues. CDR3 DNA: TGTGCCAGCAGCTGGAGTCCCGGGTATAGCAATCAGCCCCAGCATTTT. It is translated as CASSWSPGYSNQPQHF.

The CDR3 here is CASSESRTGLKSSEQYF. The CDR3 DNA follows: TGTGCCAGCAGTGAGTCTAGGACAGGACTCAAGTCGAGTGAGCAGTACTTC. This rearrangement joins TRBV2 to TRBJ2-7, with 7 bases that match TRBD1. The germline CDR1 and CDR2 sequences are SNHLY and FYNNEI. V lost 3 bases to trimming and J lost 7 bases; unmatched junction nucleotides: 18. The CDR3 spans 17 residues. Complete variable domain (other parts from reference TRBV2 and TRBJ2-7): EPEVTQTPSHQVTQMGQEVILRCVPISNHLYFYWYRQILGQKVEFLVSFYNNEISEKSEIFDDQFSVERPDGSNFTLKIRSTKLEDSAMYFCASSESRTGLKSSEQYFGPGTRLTVT.